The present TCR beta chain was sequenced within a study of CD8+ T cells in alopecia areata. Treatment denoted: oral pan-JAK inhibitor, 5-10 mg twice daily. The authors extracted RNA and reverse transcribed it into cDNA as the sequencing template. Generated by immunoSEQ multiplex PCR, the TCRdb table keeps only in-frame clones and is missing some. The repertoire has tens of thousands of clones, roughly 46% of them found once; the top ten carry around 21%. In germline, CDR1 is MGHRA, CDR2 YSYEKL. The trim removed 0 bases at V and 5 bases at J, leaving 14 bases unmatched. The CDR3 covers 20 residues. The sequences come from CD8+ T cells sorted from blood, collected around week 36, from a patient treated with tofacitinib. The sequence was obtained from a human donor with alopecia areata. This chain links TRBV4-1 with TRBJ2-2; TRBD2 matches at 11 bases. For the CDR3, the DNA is TGCGCCAGCAGCCAAGATAGTTTCGCGCTAGCGGGAGGTGGGACCGGGGAGCTGTTTTTT. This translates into CASSQDSFALAGGGTGELFF.